The 18 T cell receptor beta chains given below trace back to one sample, sequenced in a study of T cell clones after liver transplantation. Clones were sequenced by immunoSEQ multiplex PCR, and TCRdb holds only the in-frame ones, with some missing. The top ten clones hold approximately 0.8% of a sample with under 85,000 clones, about four fifths of them seen once. The sample here was CD4+ T cells from blood, taken 12 months after liver transplant. These receptors were obtained from a human patient who received a liver transplant. Some T cells may be graft donor cells.

The V call is TRBV7-2, the J call TRBJ2-7, with 7 positions matching TRBD1. V shed 3 bases and J 6 bases; nucleotides not matched to a gene: 8. Germline-derived CDR1 and CDR2 are SGHTA and FQGNSA. CDR3 size: 14 residues. CDR3 DNA: TGTGCCAGCAGCTTTTCAGGGGACAGAGGCGAGCAGTACTTC. Translating it yields CASSFSGDRGEQYF.

V gene TRBV9 combines with J gene TRBJ2-5, with D possibly being TRBD1 (6 bases). The CDR3 sequence is 14 residues long. Germline V gene lookup returns CDR1 SGDLS and CDR2 YYNGEE. V dropped 2 bases and J dropped 2 bases, with 10 bases sitting between them. The CDR3 loop reads CASSVGQLQETQYF. The CDR3 DNA reads TGTGCCAGCAGCGTCGGACAGCTTCAAGAGACCCAGTACTTC. Using reference TRBV9 and TRBJ2-5 for the parts outside the CDR3, the full variable domain is DSGVTQTPKHLITATGQRVTLRCSPRSGDLSVYWYQQSLDQGLQFLIQYYNGEERAKGNILERFSAQQFPDLHSELNLSSLELGDSALYFCASSVGQLQETQYFGPGTRLLVL.

In DNA, the CDR3 is TGTGCCAGCAGTGTAACCCGGACAACTGGGGCCAACGTCCTGACTTTC. It specifies CASSVTRTTGANVLTF. The chain employs TRBV28 and TRBJ2-6; tentatively, D is TRBD1 (5 bases). The V end was cut by 5 bases, the J end by 2 bases, with 13 bases between. Germline CDR1 reads MDHEN; CDR2 reads SYDVKM. The length of the CDR3 is 16 residues.

The rearrangement uses TRBV10-1 and TRBJ2-1, with 9 nucleotides matching TRBD2. This CDR3 contains 15 residues. The V and J ends lost 2 bases and 5 bases, in that order; junction bases with no gene match: 4. Germline V gene data show CDR1 as WNHNN and CDR2 as SYGVQD (reference sequence). CDR3 nucleotides: TGCGCCAGCAGTGAGGCCCCTAGCGGGGACAATGAGCAGTTCTTC. Its protein is CASSEAPSGDNEQFF.

This clone was observed once. V usage is TRBV18 and J usage is TRBJ1-1; 9 bases agree with TRBD1. This CDR3 contains 15 residues. In germline, CDR1 is KGHSH, CDR2 LQKENI. V lost 2 bases, J lost 3 bases, and 4 bases stayed unmatched. CDR3 sequence (DNA): TGTGCCAGCTCACCAACGACAGGGGGGGACACTGAAGCTTTCTTT. The encoded protein is CASSPTTGGDTEAFF.

The chain uses TRBV7-2 and TRBJ1-2, with TRBD1 matching over 8 bases. CDR1 is SGHTA and CDR2 is FQGNSA in the germline V gene. The CDR3 length is 16 residues. Germline trimming cut 4 bases from V and 4 bases from J; bases unmatched to any gene: 11. In DNA form, the CDR3 reads TGTGCCAGCAGCTCACAAGGACAGGGTCGATCCTATGGCTACACCTTC. This sequence encodes CASSSQGQGRSYGYTF.

Only one count was recorded for this clone. The J gene is TRBJ2-1, the V gene TRBV11-3, with D maybe TRBD2 (5 bases). Germline assignment: CDR1 SGHNT and CDR2 YENEEA. Trimming shortened V by 2 bases and J by 7 bases, and 9 bases separated the two germline ends. This CDR3 contains 13 residues. CDR3 nucleotides: TGTGCCAGCAGCTTACTCGGAGGAAATGAGCAGTTCTTC. It specifies CASSLLGGNEQFF.

V and J are TRBV5-4 and TRBJ1-4, with no clear D. The germline gives CDR1 SGHNT, CDR2 YYREEE (reference sequence). Trimming pared 0 bases from V and 3 bases from J, leaving 6 bases between. There are 14 residues in the CDR3. The chain's CDR3 is CASSLGGSNEKLFF. CDR3 sequence (DNA): TGTGCCAGCAGCTTGGGAGGATCTAATGAAAAACTGTTTTTT.

Here the CDR3 reads CSVPRDRDYGYTF. CDR3 DNA: TGCAGCGTCCCTCGTGATAGGGACTATGGCTACACCTTC. The V and J genes are TRBV29-1 and TRBJ1-2; D uncertain. CDR1 is SQVTM and CDR2 is ANQGSEA in the germline V gene. CDR3 length equals 13 residues. Trimming shortened V by 6 bases and J by 3 bases, and 14 bases separated the two germline ends. The whole variable domain, remainder taken from reference TRBV29-1 and TRBJ1-2, is SAVISQKPSRDICQRGTSLTIQCQVDSQVTMMFWYRQQPGQSLTLIATANQGSEATYESGFVIDKFPISRPNLTFSTLTVSNMSPEDSSIYLCSVPRDRDYGYTFGSGTRLTVV.

This rearrangement joins TRBV4-3 to TRBJ2-3; D gene ambiguous. The CDR3 sequence is 17 residues long. Looked up from germline, CDR1 is LGHNA and CDR2 is YSLEER. V shed 0 bases and J shed 1 base, with 14 bases lying between them. DNA of the CDR3: TGCGCCAGCAGCCAAGATCAACTGGCCTTAGGCACAGATACGCAGTATTTT. Its protein product is CASSQDQLALGTDTQYF.

This chain uses TRBV4-2 with TRBJ2-1, with D possibly being TRBD2 (5 bases). CDR1 LGHNA and CDR2 YNFKEQ come from the germline V gene. The germline V and J ends were trimmed by 1 base and 0 bases, with 10 bases remaining between them. This CDR3 is 16 amino acids long. CDR3 sequence reads: CASSQVGDFSYNEQFF. The CDR3 nucleotides read TGTGCCAGCAGCCAAGTGGGAGATTTCTCCTACAATGAGCAGTTCTTC.

V is TRBV30 and J is TRBJ1-1, with a tentative D call TRBD1 (6 bases). V was trimmed by 4 bases and J by 1 base, leaving 10 bases between them. The germline V gene has CDR1 GTSNPN and CDR2 SVGIG (reference sequence). This CDR3 contains 13 residues. This CDR3 reads CAWTRGGNTEAFF. CDR3 nucleotides: TGTGCCTGGACAAGAGGGGGGAACACTGAAGCTTTCTTT.

The rearrangement uses TRBV30 and TRBJ2-1; TRBD2 matches 7 bases. Germline V gene sequence: CDR1 GTSNPN, CDR2 SVGIG (reference sequence). The CDR3 has 16 amino acids. The junction had 5 bases not matched to a gene; V was cut back by 0 bases and J by 0 bases. The CDR3 DNA reads TGTGCCTGGAGTGTGGGACTAACCCTCTCCTACAATGAGCAGTTCTTC. Its protein product is CAWSVGLTLSYNEQFF.

V and J are TRBV9 and TRBJ1-1; 9 bases line up with TRBD1. Germline CDR1 reads SGDLS; CDR2 reads YYNGEE. The CDR3 is 14 amino acids. With V trimmed by 4 bases and J by 4 bases, 5 bases remained unmatched. For the CDR3, the DNA is TGTGCCAGCAGCTTCCAACAGGGGGCCACTGAAGCTTTCTTT. Its protein product is CASSFQQGATEAFF.

The DNA of the CDR3 is TGTGCCAGCAGTGGGTGGGGCTTCAACACCGGGGAGCTGTTTTTT. This translates into CASSGWGFNTGELFF. V is TRBV7-9 and J is TRBJ2-2; D possibly corresponds to TRBD1 (5 bases). CDR1 is SEHNR, CDR2 FQNEAQ, per germline (reference sequence). This CDR3 has 15 amino acids. Trimming removed 6 bases at V and 2 bases at J, with 13 bases between.

This chain uses TRBV21-1 with TRBJ1-4; the table's D call of TRBD1 was not tested on the DNA. TRBV21-1 constitutes a pseudogene. The CDR3 is 13 residues long. The CDR3 reads CASKDRPGEKLFF. CDR3 nucleotides: TGTGCCAGCAAGGACAGGCCTGGGGAAAAACTGTTTTTT.

This clone was seen a few times. V is TRBV19 and J is TRBJ2-1; D remains unclear. The CDR3 spans 13 residues. V was trimmed by 3 bases and J by 8 bases, leaving 11 bases between them. The germline CDR1 and CDR2 sequences are LNHDA and SQIVND (reference sequence). DNA for the CDR3: TGTGCCAGTAGTATCATAGGCAGCGATGAGCAGTTCTTC. Its protein product is CASSIIGSDEQFF.

This chain connects TRBV27 to TRBJ1-1, with TRBD1 matching over 7 bases. CDR3 size: 15 residues. Unmatched junction bases numbered 18, after V lost 7 bases and J lost 10 bases. Germline V gives CDR1 MNHEY, CDR2 SMNVEV (reference sequence). The CDR3 protein is CASTDYGYPQGRAFF. The CDR3 nucleotides read TGTGCCAGCACCGATTATGGGTATCCACAGGGGAGAGCTTTCTTT.